Each of the 17 T cell receptor beta chains below was sequenced from the same sample in a study of T cell responses to AZD1222 COVID-19 vaccine. The assay was immunoSEQ multiplex PCR, and TCRdb's table has in-frame clones only and misses some. The table has 130,000 to 150,000 clones, 75% to 85% seen once. Sequences were derived from peripheral blood, sampled on day 0 of MenACWY control vaccination. These receptors came from an adult in good health.

The CDR3 here is CASSPPRDSLNNEQFF. The CDR3 DNA is TGTGCCAGCTCACCACCGAGGGACAGTTTAAACAATGAGCAGTTCTTC. V gene TRBV18 combines with J gene TRBJ2-1; 7 bases are shared with TRBD1. J gave up 5 bases and V 0 bases, and 7 bases lay outside the gene matches. This CDR3 has 16 residues. Germline CDR1 is KGHSH and CDR2 is LQKENI. Filled out from reference TRBV18 and TRBJ2-1, the complete variable domain reads NAGVMQNPRHLVRRRGQEARLRCSPMKGHSHVYWYRQLPEEGLKFMVYLQKENIIDESGMPKERFSAEFPKEGPSILRIQQVVRGDSAAYFCASSPPRDSLNNEQFFGPGTRLTVL.

This rearrangement joins TRBV18 to TRBJ2-4; tentative D call: TRBD1 (5 bases). Trimming pared 1 base from V and 0 bases from J, leaving 10 bases between. CDR3 length: 16 residues. Germline CDR1 and CDR2: KGHSH and LQKENI. In DNA, the CDR3 is TGTGCCAGCTCACCACAGGGGAAAGTAGCCAAAAACATTCAGTACTTC. Its protein is CASSPQGKVAKNIQYF.

The genes are TRBV29-1 and TRBJ2-1, with 9 bases lining up with TRBD1. The J segment lost 8 bases and the V segment lost 1 base, leaving 15 bases of the junction unmatched. This CDR3 is 17 amino acids long. Germline CDR1 SQVTM, CDR2 ANQGSEA. CDR3 protein: CSVEGQGDAKLIDEQFF. The CDR3 region has the DNA TGCAGCGTTGAAGGACAGGGGGACGCCAAGTTGATCGATGAGCAGTTCTTC.

V usage is TRBV9 and J usage is TRBJ2-1; 7 bases align to TRBD1. CDR1 and CDR2 from the germline V gene are SGDLS and YYNGEE. The V and J ends lost 5 bases and 1 base, in that order; junction bases with no gene match: 24. The CDR3 is made up of 21 amino acids. CDR3 nucleotide sequence: TGTGCCAGCAGAGATACCGCCCGACCCGGGACAGCAACCTTTTCCTACAATGAGCAGTTCTTC. It is translated as CASRDTARPGTATFSYNEQFF.

The chain uses TRBV30 and TRBJ1-1, with TRBD1 matching 8 bases. Germline V gene sequence: CDR1 GTSNPN, CDR2 SVGIG (reference sequence). This CDR3 comprises 13 residues. Trimming removed 0 bases from V and 5 bases from J; junction bases left unmatched: 2. CDR3 bases: TGTGCCTGGAGTGTACAGGGGGAGACTGAAGCTTTCTTT. It specifies CAWSVQGETEAFF.

The genes are TRBV29-1 and TRBJ1-1; 7 nucleotides align to TRBD1. In germline, CDR1 is SQVTM, CDR2 ANQGSEA. J was trimmed by 0 bases and V by 5 bases; bases with no gene match: 12. The CDR3 consists of 16 residues. For the CDR3, the DNA is TGCAGCGTTCATCACCAGGGACAGCGAATGAACACTGAAGCTTTCTTT. It yields the protein CSVHHQGQRMNTEAFF.

The genes are TRBV6-5 and TRBJ2-6; TRBD2 matches 7 bases. Germline V lookup: CDR1 MNHEY, CDR2 SVGAGI. V gave up 4 bases and J gave up 2 bases; unmatched junction bases: 5. The CDR3 sequence is 16 residues long. The CDR3 sequence: CASSFSREAGANVLTF. For the CDR3, the DNA is TGTGCCAGCAGTTTCTCCCGGGAGGCTGGGGCCAACGTCCTGACTTTC.

The rearrangement links TRBV18 to TRBJ1-2; perhaps TRBD1 as D (6 bases). The germline V gene has CDR1 KGHSH and CDR2 LQKENI. Deletions cut 0 bases from V and 0 bases from J, with 11 bases between. This CDR3 is built from 16 residues. The CDR3 DNA reads as TGTGCCAGCTCACCACCCGGAGGGGGGGCTAACTATGGCTACACCTTC. Amino acids: CASSPPGGGANYGYTF.

V and J are TRBV20-1 and TRBJ1-4; unclear D gene. The germline V gene encodes CDR1 DFQATT and CDR2 SNEGSKA (reference sequence). The germline V and J ends were trimmed by 5 bases and 10 bases, with 11 bases remaining between them. The CDR3 consists of 11 residues. CDR3 DNA sequence: TGCAGTGCTCCCACCCGCGGAAAACTGTTTTTT. It codes for CSAPTRGKLFF.

Many counts were recorded for this clone. The chain recombines TRBV4-1 with TRBJ1-2, with D possibly matching TRBD1 (5 bases). Germline V CDR1 and CDR2: MGHRA, YSYEKL. The CDR3 loop spans 13 amino acids. The germline V and J ends were trimmed by 6 bases and 10 bases, with 18 bases remaining between them. The CDR3 loop is CASSLGGAVVYTF. Here the CDR3 DNA reads TGCGCCAGCAGTCTTGGGGGTGCAGTCGTCTACACCTTC.

J is TRBJ2-7 and V is TRBV10-1, with 8 bases aligning to TRBD2. The CDR3 consists of 14 residues. The germline gives CDR1 WNHNN, CDR2 SYGVQD (reference sequence). J gave up 7 bases and V 7 bases, and 12 bases lay outside the gene matches. The CDR3 nucleotides read TGCGCCAGCAAAGGAACGGCGGGGGGTTTTGAGCAGTACGTC. It translates to CASKGTAGGFEQYV.

In its sample, this clone was seen once. V usage is TRBV6-1 and J usage is TRBJ2-1; 10 bases map to TRBD2. Germline V lookup: CDR1 MNHNS, CDR2 SASEGT. CDR3 size: 14 residues. V trimming: 5 bases; J trimming: 9 bases; junction bases outside the gene matches: 7. The CDR3 spells CASSPSGGLGEQFF. CDR3 coding DNA: TGTGCCAGCAGTCCTAGCGGGGGTCTCGGTGAGCAGTTCTTC.

This chain connects TRBV6-1 to TRBJ1-6, with D perhaps matching TRBD1 (5 bases). Trimming removed 2 bases at V and 5 bases at J, with 13 bases between. The CDR3 covers 16 residues. From germline, CDR1 is MNHNS and CDR2 SASEGT. The CDR3 spells CASSEYQGTHNSPLHF. The CDR3 region has the DNA TGTGCCAGCAGTGAATATCAGGGCACTCATAATTCACCCCTCCACTTT.

The genes are TRBV4-1 and TRBJ2-2; no clear D. The CDR3 runs 14 residues. Germline V CDR1 and CDR2: MGHRA, YSYEKL. V lost 1 base, J lost 3 bases, and 6 bases lay in between. The CDR3 reads CASSQVSDTGELFF. The CDR3 nucleotides are TGCGCCAGCAGCCAAGTTTCGGACACCGGGGAGCTGTTTTTT.

The V gene is TRBV19, the J gene TRBJ2-7; 7 nucleotides agree with TRBD2. After removal of 6 bases from V and 0 bases from J, the junction contained 11 bases not matched to a gene. The CDR3 is 16 residues long. The germline gives CDR1 LNHDA, CDR2 SQIVND (reference sequence). Here the CDR3 reads CASSLGDGTISYEQYF. For the CDR3, the DNA is TGTGCCAGTAGCCTCGGGGACGGGACTATCTCCTACGAGCAGTACTTC.

The chain links TRBV7-9 to TRBJ1-5; possibly TRBD1 for D (6 bases). Trimming stripped 6 bases from V and 8 bases from J, with 14 bases between. Germline V lookup: CDR1 SEHNR, CDR2 FQNEAQ (reference sequence). This CDR3 has 13 amino acids. The CDR3 reads CASSLQGSEPQHF. CDR3 sequence (DNA): TGTGCCAGCAGTTTACAGGGTTCGGAGCCCCAGCATTTT.

In this sample, this clone turned up once. The CDR3 region is CASGILNFPSDTF. The CDR3 DNA sequence: TGTGCCAGCGGCATCCTTAACTTTCCGAGTGACACCTTC. V is TRBV7-9 and J is TRBJ1-2; D not resolved. V gave up 8 bases and J gave up 12 bases, with 22 bases separating them. The CDR3 is 13 residues long. Germline V gene lookup returns CDR1 SEHNR and CDR2 FQNEAQ (reference sequence).